A selection of T cell receptor beta chains follows, all from one sample in a study of patients and donors after allogeneic stem cell transplantation. TCRdb used MiXCR to reprocess the RT-PCR reads, holding one entry per CDR3 protein. The sample contains 900,000 to 1,000,000 distinct CDR3 sequences, about a sixth of which appear only once. The sequencing input was blood, either unsorted or a sorted T cell fraction (not recorded which). The source of these receptors is a human donor who was either an allogeneic HSCT recipient or a stem cell or donor lymphocyte infusion donor (not recorded which). It is not recorded whose cells these are; they may come from a transplant donor. Both conserved end residues are trimmed from each CDR3. Fields, in order: V gene, J gene, CDR3 protein.

TRBV18,TRBJ2-3,ASSPEQGRTDTQY
TRBV9,TRBJ2-7,ASSVEEGRYEQY
TRBV5-1,TRBJ2-3,ASSSWTSGGRTDTQY
TRBV11-1,TRBJ1-1,ASSLKAGWTGRSGTEAF
TRBV20-1,TRBJ2-7,SALGYEQY
TRBV20-1,TRBJ2-3,SAPLVGGWGGDTQY
TRBV7-9,TRBJ2-2,ASSPGTGKLF
TRBV9,TRBJ1-6,ASSPSGGASNSPLH
TRBV24-1,TRBJ2-1,ATSERQALGNNEQF
TRBV5-1,TRBJ2-2,ASSLAQGVPRRELF
TRBV18,TRBJ2-1,ASSPRRASENYNEQF
TRBV24-1,TRBJ1-5,ATSDPAPGGNQPQH
TRBV2,TRBJ2-7,ASRLRTVSYEQY
TRBV20-1,TRBJ2-2,SAFSGRDGGELF
TRBV2,TRBJ2-2,ASSSLGTGGSTDTGELF
TRBV18,TRBJ1-1,ASSPDRTTNTEAF
TRBV15,TRBJ2-5,ATSVHRGLEETQY
TRBV11-1,TRBJ2-6,ASSLGLQGNTGANVLT
TRBV29-1,TRBJ2-1,SVIGTSEEQF
TRBV15,TRBJ1-2,ATSSGDRIYGYT
TRBV20-1,TRBJ1-2,SARPRQGNYGYT